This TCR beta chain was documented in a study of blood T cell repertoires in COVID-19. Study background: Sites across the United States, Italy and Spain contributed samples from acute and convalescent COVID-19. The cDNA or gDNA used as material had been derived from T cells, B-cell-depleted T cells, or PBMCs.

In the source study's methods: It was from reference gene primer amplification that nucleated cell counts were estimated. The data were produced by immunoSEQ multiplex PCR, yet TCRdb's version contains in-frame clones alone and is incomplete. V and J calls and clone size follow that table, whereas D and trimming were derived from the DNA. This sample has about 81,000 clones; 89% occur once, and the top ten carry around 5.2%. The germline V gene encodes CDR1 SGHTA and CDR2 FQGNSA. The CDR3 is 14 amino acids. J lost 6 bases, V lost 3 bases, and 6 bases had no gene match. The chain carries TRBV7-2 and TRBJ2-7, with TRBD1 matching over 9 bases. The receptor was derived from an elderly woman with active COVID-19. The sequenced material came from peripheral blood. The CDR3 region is CASSFGTGSGEQYF. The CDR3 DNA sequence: TGTGCCAGCAGCTTCGGGACAGGGTCAGGCGAGCAGTACTTC.